Presented here are 10 T cell receptor beta chains from one specimen sequenced in a study of graft-versus-host responses after intestinal transplantation. Assay: immunoSEQ multiplex PCR; the TCRdb copy retains only in-frame clones and omits some. Here the sample spans about 7,400 clones, 25% to 35% being singletons. Plates contained 200,000 CFSE-labeled responder cells and 200,000 irradiated, violet-dye-labeled stimulator cells. The sequencing here drew on alloreactive CD8+ T cells from a mixed lymphocyte reaction culture, taken before transplantation. This sample's subset: CFSE-low proliferating T cells sorted from roughly 6-day pre-transplant mixed lymphocyte reaction (GvH or HvG direction). The receptors originated from a human patient who was an organ donor for intestinal transplantation.

This clone counts as large. The V call is TRBV4-1, the J call TRBJ2-7, with TRBD2 as a possible D gene (5 bases). This CDR3 spans 16 amino acids. Per the germline V gene, CDR1 is MGHRA and CDR2 is YSYEKL. Trimming removed 0 bases at V and 2 bases at J, with 14 bases between. The CDR3 reads CASSQDRITTTYEQYF. CDR3 nucleotides: TGCGCCAGCAGCCAAGATCGGATTACGACTACCTACGAGCAGTACTTC.

The J gene is TRBJ2-3, the V gene TRBV7-9, with D unclear. V was shortened by 3 bases and J by 0 bases, with 10 bases between the two germline ends. The length of the CDR3 is 15 residues. Germline V lookup: CDR1 SEHNR, CDR2 FQNEAQ (reference sequence). The CDR3 DNA is TGTGCCAGCAGCTTCTGGCAGATTAGCACAGATACGCAGTATTTT. Translated: CASSFWQISTDTQYF.

The chain links TRBV11-3 to TRBJ1-6; 8 bases map to TRBD1. V was pared by 1 base and J by 7 bases, with 0 bases of the junction left unmatched. Germline CDR1 reads SGHNT; CDR2 reads YENEEA. The CDR3 covers 14 residues. The CDR3 is CASSLGDRNSPLHF. The CDR3 region has the DNA TGTGCCAGCAGCTTAGGGGACAGGAATTCACCCCTCCACTTT.

This clone was detected only a few times. The chain employs TRBV10-3 and TRBJ1-6; D is undetermined. The CDR3 covers 12 residues. From germline, CDR1 is ENHRY and CDR2 SYGVKD. Trimming shortened V by 4 bases and J by 5 bases, and 3 bases separated the two germline ends. The chain's CDR3 is CAISVNNSPLHF. The CDR3 nucleotides are TGTGCCATCAGTGTCAATAATTCACCCCTCCACTTT.

This clone was seen a handful of times. The chain is built from TRBV7-9 and TRBJ1-5; 7 bases match TRBD1. CDR1 is SEHNR and CDR2 is FQNEAQ in the germline V gene (reference sequence). The V and J ends lost 5 bases and 3 bases, in that order; junction bases with no gene match: 10. The CDR3 has 16 amino acids. This CDR3 is CASSLIEQGYNQPQHF. The CDR3 DNA reads as TGTGCCAGCAGCCTGATCGAACAGGGGTACAATCAGCCCCAGCATTTT.

This rearrangement joins TRBV5-1 to TRBJ1-1; maybe TRBD1 (6 bases). In germline, CDR1 is SGHRS, CDR2 YFSETQ. This CDR3 comprises 17 residues. V was shortened by 3 bases and J by 2 bases, with 20 bases between the two germline ends. The CDR3 spells CASSSGTGFRGNTEAFF. CDR3 nucleotide sequence: TGCGCCAGCAGCTCCGGAACAGGGTTCAGGGGCAACACTGAAGCTTTCTTT.

This clone was observed a handful of times. This chain uses TRBV30 with TRBJ1-4; D not certain. The ends were cut back, 4 bases at V and 8 bases at J, with 23 bases in the middle. This CDR3 contains 16 residues. Germline V gene sequence: CDR1 GTSNPN, CDR2 SVGIG (reference sequence). The CDR3 DNA is TGTGCCTGGAAACGAAGGCAGAGCAGGTCAGGCGAAAAACTGTTTTTT. Protein: CAWKRRQSRSGEKLFF.

The rearrangement uses TRBV7-9 and TRBJ1-5; TRBD1 aligns across 8 bases. J lost 6 bases, V lost 4 bases, and 11 bases had no gene match. The CDR3 contains 16 residues. Germline V gene sequence: CDR1 SEHNR, CDR2 FQNEAQ (reference sequence). CDR3 nucleotide sequence: TGTGCCAGCAGCTCCCACGGACAGGGACAAGCTCAGCCCCAGCATTTT. Protein product: CASSSHGQGQAQPQHF.

This clone was seen more than once but under ten times. For the CDR3, the DNA is TGTGCCAGCACCCCATCGGGCGGGGAACCTAATCAAGAGACCCAGTACTTC. This gives the protein CASTPSGGEPNQETQYF. The gene calls are TRBV7-9 and TRBJ2-5; D is possibly TRBD2 (6 bases). The V end lost 7 bases, the J end lost 2 bases, and 23 bases lay between the germline ends. This CDR3 is built from 17 residues. Germline loops: CDR1 SEHNR, CDR2 FQNEAQ (reference sequence).

J is TRBJ2-2 and V is TRBV21-1; the table calls TRBD1, which could not be checked here. TRBV21-1 counts as a pseudogene. The CDR3 length is 15 residues. The CDR3 protein is CASSKGDRNTGELFF. The CDR3 coding sequence is TGTGCCAGCAGCAAAGGCGACAGGAACACCGGGGAGCTGTTTTTT.